A selection of T cell receptor beta chains follows, all from one sample in a study of T cells in localized non-small cell lung cancer. TCRdb's copy holds only in-frame clones and misses some; the assay was immunoSEQ multiplex PCR. The sample comprises more than 40,000 clones, 85% to 90% of which are singletons, and more than 2% rests with the top ten. The sequencing used PBMCs, collected before any cancer treatment. The receptor source for this set is a man between 40 and 69 years old with stage II lung adenocarcinoma. CDR3s include the opening cysteine and the closing phenylalanine or tryptophan. The D gene is left open where the match is weak. Only part of the rows carry a size: once, few, many, or a class if the clone is expanded.

TRBJ1-1	NA	TRBV2	NA	CASSANRETEAFF	TGTGCCAGCAGTGCTAACAGGGAAACTGAAGCTTTCTTT
TRBJ1-1	NA	TRBV15	NA	CATSSVDVQAFF	TGTGCCACCAGCAGTGTGGACGTGCAGGCTTTCTTT
TRBJ2-1	NA	TRBV13	NA	CASSLGEAGDLFYNEQFF	TGTGCCAGCAGCTTAGGGGAGGCCGGGGATCTATTCTACAATGAGCAGTTCTTC
TRBJ1-5	NA	TRBV25-1	NA	CASSEGNQPQHF	TGTGCCAGCAGTGAAGGGAATCAGCCCCAGCATTTT
TRBJ1-6	NA	TRBV5-1	NA	CASSFGGRLESPLHF	TGCGCCAGCAGCTTTGGAGGCAGGCTCGAATCACCCCTCCACTTT
TRBJ1-1	NA	TRBV7-8	NA	CASSLEGTDTEAFF	TGTGCCAGCAGCTTAGAGGGGACCGACACTGAAGCTTTCTTT
TRBJ1-1	NA	TRBV18	NA	CASYHDLRGTEAFF	TGTGCCAGCTACCACGATTTACGTGGAACTGAAGCTTTCTTT
TRBJ1-2	NA	TRBV7-9	NA	CASSSTRGSDYGYTF	TGTGCCAGCAGCTCGACCAGGGGATCCGACTATGGCTACACCTTC
TRBJ1-2	NA	TRBV10-3	NA	CAISARGNYTF	TGTGCCATCAGTGCAAGGGGGAACTACACCTTC
TRBJ1-1	NA	TRBV5-5	NA	CASSPGTYTEAFF	TGTGCCAGCAGCCCCGGGACGTACACTGAAGCTTTCTTT
TRBJ1-1	NA	TRBV7-9	NA	CASSLGGEMTEAFF	TGTGCCAGCAGCTTAGGAGGGGAAATGACTGAAGCTTTCTTT
TRBJ2-7	NA	TRBV6-5	NA	CASSYGPTYEQYF	TGTGCCAGCAGTTACGGCCCGACCTACGAGCAGTACTTC
TRBJ2-7	NA	TRBV7-9	NA	CAVGELTYEQYF	TGTGCCGTTGGCGAACTAACCTACGAGCAGTACTTC
TRBJ2-5	NA	TRBV5-6	NA	CASSSTGRQGRETQYF	TGTGCCAGCAGCTCTACAGGCCGGCAGGGGAGGGAGACCCAGTACTTC
TRBJ2-1	NA	TRBV5-1	NA	CASSFRLSVISNEQFF	TGCGCCAGCAGCTTTAGGCTTAGCGTCATTTCGAATGAGCAGTTCTTC
TRBJ1-1	NA	TRBV6-1	NA	CASSPGRNTEAFF	TGTGCCAGCAGTCCTGGACGGAACACTGAAGCTTTCTTT
TRBJ1-1	NA	TRBV29-1	NA	CSVPPPMNTEAFF	TGCAGCGTTCCCCCTCCTATGAACACTGAAGCTTTCTTT
TRBJ2-4	TRBD1	TRBV27	NA	CASSYTGAAKNIQYF	TGTGCCAGCAGTTACACAGGGGCGGCCAAAAACATTCAGTACTTC
TRBJ2-4	NA	TRBV13	once	CASSLTSPGQSLSPSLAKNIQYF	TGTGCCAGCAGCTTAACCTCCCCCGGACAGAGCCTTTCTCCTTCCCTAGCCAAAAACATTCAGTACTTC
TRBJ2-5	TRBD2	TRBV4-1	NA	CASSQVAGEEETQYF	TGCGCCAGCAGCCAAGTGGCGGGAGAGGAGGAGACCCAGTACTTC